The 28 T cell receptor beta chains presented below share a single source sample, sequenced in a study of neurological immune-mediated disorders. TCRdb called the 5' RACE reads again in MiXCR, with one record for every CDR3 protein. This sample has about 62,000 distinct CDR3 sequences, with 3% to 4% found just once. Sequenced input: PBMCs. The origin of the receptors is a woman in her forties or fifties with multiple sclerosis.

This clonotype was picked up many times. The chain recombines TRBV20-1 with TRBJ1-1; D perhaps matches TRBD1 (5 bases). Germline V CDR1 and CDR2: DFQATT, SNEGSKA (reference sequence). The CDR3 spans 14 residues. Deletions cut 5 bases from V and 0 bases from J, with 13 bases between. CDR3 in DNA: TGCAGTGCTCCATCAGGGAGCGTGAACACTGAAGCTTTCTTT. Translation: CSAPSGSVNTEAFF.

In its sample, this clonotype was seen many times. The chain couples TRBV5-1 to TRBJ2-3; D gene ambiguous. Germline CDR1 is SGHRS and CDR2 is YFSETQ. Between the trimmed V and J ends, which lost 5 bases and 1 base, there was a span of 11 bases. This CDR3 spans 14 amino acids. The CDR3 protein is CASRTEAGTDTQYF. In nucleotides, the CDR3 is TGCGCCAGCAGAACTGAGGCTGGCACAGATACGCAGTATTTT.

V usage is TRBV3-1 and J usage is TRBJ1-2; TRBD1 might be the D (6 bases). The germline gives CDR1 LGHDT, CDR2 YNNKEL (reference sequence). V lost 1 base and J lost 7, with 13 bases in between. The CDR3 is made up of 14 amino acids. In DNA form, the CDR3 reads TGTGCCAGCAGCCAAGGTCGGGGGCTCGGTGGCTACACCTTC. It encodes CASSQGRGLGGYTF.

This clonotype has ten or more counts. In DNA form, the CDR3 reads TGCGCCAGCAGCTTGAATCTCAGGACAGAGACACAGGTAGATGAGCAGTTCTTC. It translates to CASSLNLRTETQVDEQFF. V is TRBV5-1 and J is TRBJ2-1; D is possibly TRBD1 (6 bases). CDR1 and CDR2 from the germline V gene are SGHRS and YFSETQ. V lost 1 base, J lost 8 bases, and 25 bases lay in between. This CDR3 region has 18 residues. The whole variable domain, filled in from reference TRBV5-1 and TRBJ2-1, reads KAGVTQTPRYLIKTRGQQVTLSCSPISGHRSVSWYQQTPGQGLQFLFEYFSETQRNKGNFPGRFSGRQFSNSRSEMNVSTLELGDSALYLCASSLNLRTETQVDEQFFGPGTRLTVL.

This clonotype was observed many times. The gene calls are TRBV28 and TRBJ2-3, with D possibly TRBD1 on 5 matching bases. The V gene lost 10 bases and the J gene lost 0 bases, with 20 bases spanning the gap. CDR3 length equals 16 residues. Germline CDR1 reads MDHEN; CDR2 reads SYDVKM. The CDR3 reads CATIKTGSPSTDTQYF. As DNA, the CDR3 is TGTGCCACCATTAAAACAGGTTCACCTAGCACAGATACGCAGTATTTT. Combining the CDR3 with reference TRBV28 and TRBJ2-3 gives the whole variable domain DVKVTQSSRYLVKRTGEKVFLECVQDMDHENMFWYRQDPGLGLRLIYFSYDVKMKEKGDIPEGYSVSREKKERFSLILESASTNQTSMYLCATIKTGSPSTDTQYFGPGTRLTVL.

This clonotype came up many times. The J gene is TRBJ2-3, the V gene TRBV4-3, with 10 bases lining up with TRBD2. Trimming removed 0 bases from V and 4 bases from J; junction bases left unmatched: 7. The germline gives CDR1 LGHNA, CDR2 YSLEER. This CDR3 is built from 17 residues. CDR3 in amino acids: CASSQDPSGSGADTQYF. CDR3 nucleotide sequence: TGCGCCAGCAGCCAAGATCCTAGCGGGAGTGGGGCAGATACGCAGTATTTT.

This clonotype occurred many times. The chain links TRBV20-1 to TRBJ1-2; TRBD1 matches at 7 bases. V gave up 5 bases and J gave up 8 bases; unmatched junction bases: 11. This CDR3 comprises 13 residues. Germline-derived CDR1 and CDR2 are DFQATT and SNEGSKA (reference sequence). The CDR3 protein is CSAVGEQGRGYTF. CDR3 in DNA: TGCAGTGCTGTGGGCGAACAGGGGAGAGGCTACACCTTC.

This clonotype was counted at least ten times. CDR3: CASSHRGRETQYF. The CDR3 nucleotides read TGTGCCAGCAGCCATAGGGGACGAGAGACCCAGTACTTC. The chain recombines TRBV27 with TRBJ2-5; D is perhaps TRBD1 or TRBD2 (5 bases each). The germline V gene has CDR1 MNHEY and CDR2 SMNVEV (reference sequence). CDR3 length: 13 residues. The germline V and J ends were trimmed by 6 bases and 4 bases, with 12 bases remaining between them.

This clonotype was counted many times. This chain links TRBV9 with TRBJ2-5, with D possibly being TRBD2 (5 bases). Per the germline V gene, CDR1 is SGDLS and CDR2 is YYNGEE. Trimming stripped 4 bases from V and 2 bases from J, with 9 bases between. The CDR3 runs to 13 residues. The CDR3 here is CASSFGLQETQYF. The CDR3 region has the DNA TGTGCCAGCAGCTTTGGACTTCAAGAGACCCAGTACTTC.

In this sample, this clonotype turned up many times. J is TRBJ1-1 and V is TRBV12-3 or TRBV12-4, with D unresolved. This CDR3 region has 15 residues. V lost 1 base and J lost 0, with 9 bases in between. This chain's CDR3 is CASSLGLVMNTEAFF. The CDR3, as DNA: TGTGCCAGCAGTTTAGGTCTAGTAATGAACACTGAAGCTTTCTTT.

This clonotype has at least ten counts. J is TRBJ2-2 and V is TRBV2, with TRBD1 as a possible D gene (5 bases). The CDR3 extends over 15 amino acids. The V gene lost 6 bases and the J gene lost 7 bases, with 18 bases spanning the gap. The germline V gene has CDR1 SNHLY and CDR2 FYNNEI. The CDR3 here is CASSSQGSKSGELFF. The CDR3, as DNA: TGTGCCAGCAGCTCTCAGGGATCGAAGAGCGGGGAGCTGTTTTTT.

In its sample, this clonotype was seen many times. The V call is TRBV20-1, the J call TRBJ2-5, with D perhaps matching TRBD1 or TRBD2 (6 bases each). Per germline, CDR1 DFQATT and CDR2 SNEGSKA (reference sequence). Between the trimmed V and J ends, which lost 1 base and 2 bases, there was a span of 26 bases. This CDR3 has 19 amino acids. The CDR3 DNA is TGCAGTGCTAGAGGGGCCCCGGGGGCAGGCCCCAAGCTGCAAGAGACCCAGTACTTC. The encoded protein is CSARGAPGAGPKLQETQYF.

This clonotype appeared many times. V usage is TRBV5-1 and J usage is TRBJ2-6; D is unclear. The CDR3 covers 15 residues. Germline V gene lookup returns CDR1 SGHRS and CDR2 YFSETQ. Trimming shortened V by 4 bases and J by 0 bases, and 8 bases separated the two germline ends. The CDR3 DNA is TGCGCCAGCAGCCCCAACTTCTCTGGGGCCAACGTCCTGACTTTC. Its protein is CASSPNFSGANVLTF.

The chain is built from TRBV20-1 and TRBJ2-1, with 11 nucleotides matching TRBD1. Germline values: CDR1 DFQATT, CDR2 SNEGSKA (reference sequence). The CDR3 is made up of 16 amino acids. Trimming at V came to 6 bases and at J to 6 bases, leaving 13 bases not matched to a gene. CDR3 protein: CSAPSRDRGLSNEQFF. CDR3 in DNA: TGCAGTGCCCCATCCCGGGACAGGGGGTTATCCAATGAGCAGTTCTTC.

This chain uses TRBV7-2 with TRBJ1-1, with a weak D call TRBD1 (6 bases). Germline V CDR1 and CDR2: SGHTA, FQGNSA. The germline V and J ends were trimmed by 3 bases and 4 bases, with 12 bases remaining between them. There are 14 residues in the CDR3. The CDR3 DNA follows: TGTGCCAGCAGCTTCGCAAAGGGGGTCACTGAAGCTTTCTTT. Its protein is CASSFAKGVTEAFF.

Points on this clonotype: At one end the junction does not follow the germline gene, possibly because of a read error. The chain has TRBV20-1 and TRBJ1-5; D might be TRBD1 (6 bases). The CDR3 loop spans 14 amino acids. The germline V gene has CDR1 DFQATT and CDR2 SNEGSKA (reference sequence). Here the CDR3 reads CSATSEGGDQPQNF. CDR3 sequence (DNA): TGCAGTGCTACTAGCGAGGGGGGAGATCAGCCCCAGAATTTT.

This clonotype has ten or more counts. The chain uses TRBV24-1 and TRBJ1-5; TRBD1 aligns across 8 bases. The V segment lost 2 bases and the J segment 5 bases; nucleotides outside the gene matches: 4. The CDR3 contains 15 residues. The germline V gene has CDR1 KGHDR and CDR2 SFDVKD. The CDR3 spells CATSDSGQGDQPQHF. CDR3 in DNA: TGTGCCACCAGTGATTCCGGACAGGGTGATCAGCCCCAGCATTTT.

The V and J genes are TRBV7-2 and TRBJ2-3, with D possibly called TRBD1 or TRBD2 (7 bases each). V lost 4 bases, J lost 0 bases, and 17 bases lay in between. The CDR3 loop spans 17 amino acids. Germline assignment: CDR1 SGHTA and CDR2 FQGNSA. The chain's CDR3 is CASSSGRGTASTDTQYF. CDR3 nucleotides: TGTGCCAGCAGCTCAGGGAGGGGGACAGCTAGCACAGATACGCAGTATTTT.

In this sample, this clonotype turned up once. The V gene is TRBV4-1, the J gene TRBJ2-7, with D perhaps assigned TRBD1 or TRBD2 (5 bases each). V lost 4 bases and J lost 0, with 13 bases in between. This CDR3 spans 15 amino acids. Germline assignment: CDR1 MGHRA and CDR2 YSYEKL. The DNA for the CDR3 is TGCGCCAGCAGCCGCCGGGACGGATCCTCCTACGAGCAGTACTTC. The encoded protein is CASSRRDGSSYEQYF.

At least ten counts were recorded for this clonotype. The chain has TRBV9 and TRBJ2-1; 9 bases are a match to TRBD2. This CDR3 region has 17 residues. Trimming cost V 1 base and J 4 bases; bases outside gene matches: 9. Per germline, CDR1 SGDLS and CDR2 YYNGEE. The CDR3 sequence: CASSVISAGGGYNEQFF. The CDR3 nucleotides read TGTGCCAGCAGCGTAATCTCAGCGGGAGGTGGTTACAATGAGCAGTTCTTC.

This clonotype has ten or more counts. A read error may account for a junction end that differs from germline. The V gene is TRBV7-7, the J gene TRBJ2-7; the match to TRBD1 covers 8 bases. The germline V gene encodes CDR1 SSHAT and CDR2 FNYEAQ (reference sequence). This CDR3 comprises 15 residues. For the CDR3, the DNA is TGTGCTAGCAGCCCAACCGGGACAGGATTCAACGAGCAGTACTTC. It is translated as CASSPTGTGFNEQYF.

The sample holds a few counts of this clonotype. The chain is built from TRBV6-2 or TRBV6-3 and TRBJ1-5; 10 positions agree with TRBD1. V shed 2 bases, J shed 0 bases, and the junction held 13 bases outside the gene matches. CDR3 length: 20 residues. From germline, CDR1 is MNHEY and CDR2 SVGEGT. DNA for the CDR3: TGTGCCAGCAGTTACCGGGGACAGGGGAATAGGAGACGTAGCAATCAGCCCCAGCATTTT. Translation: CASSYRGQGNRRRSNQPQHF.

This chain uses TRBV28 with TRBJ2-7; 14 bases align to TRBD2. The germline V gene has CDR1 MDHEN and CDR2 SYDVKM. The CDR3 totals 17 residues. Trimming removed 6 bases from V and 8 bases from J; junction bases left unmatched: 15. Written as DNA, the CDR3 is TGTGCCAGCAGCCTGATACACGGGACTAGCGGGAGATCCCAGCAGTACTTC. It encodes CASSLIHGTSGRSQQYF. Variable domain in full (rest from reference TRBV28 and TRBJ2-7): DVKVTQSSRYLVKRTGEKVFLECVQDMDHENMFWYRQDPGLGLRLIYFSYDVKMKEKGDIPEGYSVSREKKERFSLILESASTNQTSMYLCASSLIHGTSGRSQQYFGPGTRLTVT.

By share of the sample, this clonotype is medium-sized. At one boundary the junction diverges from the germline segment, which might be a read error. The chain joins TRBV29-1 to TRBJ1-4, with D possibly matching TRBD1 (6 bases). The CDR3 sequence is 12 residues long. From germline, CDR1 is SQVTM and CDR2 ANQGSEA. The CDR3 region is CSVRDTSEKLFF. Written as DNA, the CDR3 is TGCAGCGTTCGGGACACTAGTGAAAAACTGTTTTTT.

This clonotype was seen more than once but under ten times. The junction does not match germline at one end; this may be a read error. V usage is TRBV11-3 and J usage is TRBJ1-6; no clear D. CDR3 length: 13 amino acids. Looked up from germline, CDR1 is SGHNT and CDR2 is YENEEA. The CDR3 DNA is TGTGCCAGCAGCTTAGGAGCAGAGTCACCCCTCAACTTT. Its protein product is CASSLGAESPLNF.

This clonotype has a count of ten or more. J is TRBJ2-3 and V is TRBV12-3 or TRBV12-4, with D perhaps matching TRBD1 or TRBD2 (6 bases each). This CDR3 contains 12 residues. V dropped 6 bases and J dropped 6 bases, with 10 bases sitting between them. DNA for the CDR3: TGTGCCAGCAGCCAAGGGGGGGATACGCAGTATTTT. It yields the protein CASSQGGDTQYF.

This clonotype has ten or more counts. J is TRBJ2-5 and V is TRBV11-3, with D hard to call. The germline V gene encodes CDR1 SGHNT and CDR2 YENEEA. This CDR3 is 14 amino acids long. Between the trimmed V and J ends, which lost 0 bases and 3 bases, there was a span of 8 bases. The CDR3 DNA is TGTGCCAGCAGCTTAGATCGGTGGGAAGAGACCCAGTACTTC. It specifies CASSLDRWEETQYF.

At least ten counts were recorded for this clonotype. The V and J genes are TRBV15 and TRBJ2-7; TRBD2 aligns across 7 bases. Germline values: CDR1 LNHNV, CDR2 YYDKDF (reference sequence). The CDR3 is 15 amino acids. The V gene end was trimmed by 0 bases and the J gene end by 6 bases; junction bases not matched to a gene: 8. The CDR3 DNA is TGTGCCACCAGCAGAGATGCCAGACTAGCCTCCGAGCAGTACTTC. Amino acids: CATSRDARLASEQYF. The entire variable domain, with the rest obtained from reference TRBV15 and TRBJ2-7, is as follows: DAMVIQNPRYQVTQFGKPVTLSCSQTLNHNVMYWYQQKSSQAPKLLFHYYDKDFNNEADTPDNFQSRRPNTSFCFLDIRSPGLGDTAMYLCATSRDARLASEQYFGPGTRLTVT.